The rows below give T cell receptor beta chains drawn from one sample of a study of T cells in localized non-small cell lung cancer. Assay used: immunoSEQ multiplex PCR; TCRdb lists only in-frame clones, some missing. The sample lists tens of thousands of clones; over 80% were seen once. This specimen was peripheral blood, taken before any cancer treatment. These receptors came from a female donor aged 60 or older with stage I lung adenocarcinoma. The conserved cysteine and the conserved F or W are not part of the CDR3 here. D genes are given only for firm matches.

J gene,D gene,CDR3 length,V gene,CDR3 protein
TRBJ1-1,-,11,TRBV6-5,ASRRTLDTEAF
TRBJ1-1,-,12,TRBV5-1,ASSFGGLGTEAF
TRBJ2-3,TRBD1,12,TRBV10-3,AIRGTGSTDTQY
TRBJ1-1,TRBD1,12,TRBV19,ASSTTGDYTEAF
TRBJ2-2,TRBD1,12,TRBV30,AWSGDSNTGELF
TRBJ1-4,TRBD1,13,TRBV30,AWTTGAGVGEKLF
TRBJ2-1,-,15,TRBV7-6,ASSLNGRGSSYNEQF
TRBJ2-5,-,9,TRBV7-2,ASSAQETQY
TRBJ2-7,TRBD1,11,TRBV6-5,ASSSTGGGEQY
TRBJ2-3,-,13,TRBV6-6,ASSYPGQAKDTQY
TRBJ1-5,-,14,TRBV6-1,ASSGGGTYSNQPQH
TRBJ2-5,-,11,TRBV25-1,ASSESTPETQY
TRBJ1-1,-,8,TRBV29-1,SVENTEAF
TRBJ1-5,-,12,TRBV9,ASSVDSGDQPQH
TRBJ1-1,TRBD1,12,TRBV18,ASSLRQGSTEAF
TRBJ2-3,TRBD2,12,TRBV9,ASSQGTSRDTQY
TRBJ1-4,TRBD1,11,TRBV30,ASRGTGNEKLF
TRBJ1-5,TRBD1,15,TRBV27,ASSLSWDRGLYQPQH
TRBJ2-2,-,13,TRBV19,ASSINGLNTGELF
TRBJ2-7,-,13,TRBV28,ASSTPDRLAYEQY
TRBJ1-2,-,11,TRBV6-1,ASSDGVVNGYT
TRBJ1-3,-,13,TRBV9,ASSVGSVSGNTIY
TRBJ2-7,-,12,TRBV6-6,ASSYTQKQNEQY
TRBJ2-5,-,12,TRBV7-2,ASSRTMAQETQY
TRBJ1-1,-,12,TRBV11-3,ASSYSSLNTEAF